This T cell receptor beta chain originates from a study of blood T cell repertoires in COVID-19. Study summary: Samples representing acute and convalescent COVID-19 were sourced from the United States, Italy and Spain. Sources were T cells, B-cell-depleted T cells, or PBMCs; the material itself was cDNA or gDNA.

The CDR3 spans 14 residues. Germline V gene sequence: CDR1 DFQATT, CDR2 SNEGSKA (reference sequence). With 3 bases clipped from V and 2 bases from J, the junction kept 6 bases outside the gene matches. Authors' methods: Estimates of nucleated cell counts were drawn from the amplification of reference gene primers. Assay used: immunoSEQ multiplex PCR; TCRdb lists only in-frame clones, some missing. V and J calls plus clone size are reproduced from that table; the DNA served to infer D and trimming. Of around 80,000 clones listed, about 93% were seen once; the top ten hold under 0.8%. The receptor was derived from a woman over 75 with acute or convalescent COVID-19. The specimen sequenced was peripheral blood. The chain joins TRBV20-1 to TRBJ2-5; TRBD2 agrees at 7 bases. CDR3 nucleotide sequence: TGCAGTGCTAGTTTCTGGGAGGGGCAAGAGACCCAGTACTTC. Translating gives CSASFWEGQETQYF.